This is a list of T cell receptor beta chains from one sample in a study of blood T cells in healthy people across ages. TCRdb recomputed calls from the 5' RACE reads with MiXCR, one row per CDR3 protein. The sample carries about 1.4 million distinct CDR3 sequences, approximately 59% recorded once. The source material was blood. These receptors were obtained from a man aged 18 to 30 in good health. Both conserved end residues are part of each CDR3. A D gene is named only where the DNA matches it firmly. Some rows mark clone size as missing; the rest say once, few, many or name a class of expanded clone.

D gene,V gene,clone size,J gene,CDR3 length,CDR3 protein,CDR3 DNA
NA,TRBV7-8,NA,TRBJ2-5,14,CASSLLTQRWTQYF,TGTGCCAGCAGCTTATTAACACAGCGATGGACCCAGTACTTC
NA,TRBV4-1,NA,TRBJ1-4,13,CASSQDPEGKLFF,TGCGCCAGCAGCCAAGATCCCGAAGGAAAACTGTTTTTT
NA,TRBV2,NA,TRBJ2-7,12,CASSDEWDKQYF,TGTGCCAGCAGTGATGAGTGGGACAAGCAGTACTTC
TRBD1,TRBV6-5,NA,TRBJ2-1,17,CASSYTYGQGEGYEQFF,TGTGCCAGCAGTTACACCTATGGACAGGGAGAAGGCTATGAGCAGTTCTTC
TRBD2,TRBV20-1,few,TRBJ2-5,15,CSASGRAGHEETQYF,TGCAGTGCTAGTGGGCGAGCGGGGCATGAAGAGACCCAGTACTTC
NA,TRBV9,NA,TRBJ2-5,14,CASTRGPLRETQYF,TGTGCCAGTACTAGGGGCCCTTTGCGGGAGACCCAGTACTTC
TRBD1,TRBV18,NA,TRBJ1-5,18,CASSQKHGQGYSNQPQHF,TGTGCCAGCTCGCAAAAACACGGACAGGGCTATAGCAATCAGCCCCAGCATTTT
NA,TRBV24-1,NA,TRBJ2-1,12,CATSRVPNEQFF,TGTGCCACCAGCAGGGTCCCCAATGAGCAGTTCTTC
TRBD1,TRBV27,NA,TRBJ1-5,14,CASNFIQGGQPQHF,TGTGCCAGCAACTTTATACAGGGGGGTCAGCCCCAGCATTTT
NA,TRBV5-6,NA,TRBJ1-2,16,CASNLGVVGVNYGYTF,TGTGCCAGCAACTTAGGGGTAGTAGGGGTCAACTATGGCTACACCTTC
TRBD1,TRBV20-1,NA,TRBJ1-2,13,CSARNRGGYGYTF,TGCAGTGCTAGAAACAGGGGAGGCTATGGCTACACCTTC
NA,TRBV4-1,NA,TRBJ1-4,14,CASSQSGINEKLFF,TGCGCCAGCAGCCAAAGCGGGATTAATGAAAAACTGTTTTTT
NA,TRBV12-3/TRBV12-4,few,TRBJ1-1,12,CASSFGHSEAFF,TGTGCCAGCAGTTTCGGACACTCTGAAGCTTTCTTT
NA,TRBV5-6,NA,TRBJ2-7,14,CASSWGFSSYEQYF,TGTGCCAGCAGCTGGGGATTTAGCTCCTACGAGCAGTACTTC
NA,TRBV6-6,NA,TRBJ1-5,17,CASSLGPQDGKNQPQHF,TGTGCCAGCAGCCTAGGCCCCCAAGACGGAAAGAATCAGCCCCAGCATTTT
NA,TRBV6-6,NA,TRBJ2-5,15,CASSAHDRTQETQYF,TGTGCCAGCAGCGCACACGACAGGACCCAAGAGACCCAGTACTTC
NA,TRBV7-9,few,TRBJ2-1,12,CASTLIDNEQFF,TGTGCCAGCACTCTTATCGACAATGAGCAGTTCTTC
NA,TRBV5-1,NA,TRBJ1-1,15,CASSLHTRGNTEAFF,TGCGCCAGCAGCCTGCACACCAGAGGGAACACTGAAGCTTTCTTT